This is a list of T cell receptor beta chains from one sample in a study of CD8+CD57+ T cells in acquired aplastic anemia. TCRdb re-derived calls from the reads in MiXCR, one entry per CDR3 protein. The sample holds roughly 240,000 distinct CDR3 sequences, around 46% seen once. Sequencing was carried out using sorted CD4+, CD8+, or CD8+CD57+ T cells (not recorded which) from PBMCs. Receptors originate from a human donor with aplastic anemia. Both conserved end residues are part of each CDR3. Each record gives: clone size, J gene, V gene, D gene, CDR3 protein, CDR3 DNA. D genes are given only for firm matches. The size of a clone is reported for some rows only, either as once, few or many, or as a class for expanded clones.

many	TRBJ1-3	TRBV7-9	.	CASSPTGLKGNTIYF	TGTGCCAGCAGCCCTACAGGGTTAAAGGGAAACACCATATATTTT
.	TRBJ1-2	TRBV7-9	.	CASSLAYRGNYGCTF	TGTGCCAGCAGCTTAGCTTACCGGGGTAACTATGGCTGCACCTTC
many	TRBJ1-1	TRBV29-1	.	CSAGDGGTEAFF	TGCAGCGCTGGAGACGGGGGCACTGAAGCTTTCTTT
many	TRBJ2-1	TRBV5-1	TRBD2	CASRLAGGPNEQFF	TGCGCCAGCAGACTAGCGGGGGGGCCCAATGAGCAGTTCTTC
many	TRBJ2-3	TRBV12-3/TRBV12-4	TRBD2	CASSPTSGGSTDTQYF	TGTGCCAGCAGCCCCACTAGCGGGGGAAGCACAGATACGCAGTATTTT
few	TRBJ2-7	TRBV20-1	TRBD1	CSAYGQGTYEQYF	TGCAGTGCGTACGGACAGGGCACCTACGAGCAGTACTTC
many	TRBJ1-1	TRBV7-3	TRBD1	CASSLKGAGLGTEAFF	TGTGCCAGCAGCTTAAAGGGGGCAGGGCTGGGGACTGAAGCTTTCTTT
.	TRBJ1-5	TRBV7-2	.	CASSLPANSNQPQHF	TGTGCCAGCAGCTTGCCCGCCAATAGCAATCAGCCCCAGCATTTT
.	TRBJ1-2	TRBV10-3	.	CAISEDKGPYGYTF	TGTGCCATCAGTGAGGATAAGGGACCTTATGGCTACACCTTC
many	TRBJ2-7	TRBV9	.	CASSVDGYEQYF	TGTGCCAGCAGCGTGGACGGCTACGAGCAGTACTTC
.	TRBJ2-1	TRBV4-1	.	CASSQDFATRGEQFF	TGTGCCAGCAGCCAGGACTTCGCGACTCGCGGTGAGCAGTTCTTC
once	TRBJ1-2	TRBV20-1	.	CSATDGQGYTF	TGCAGTGCTACAGATGGACAAGGCTACACCTTC
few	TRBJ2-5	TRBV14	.	CASSHIGRVNGETQYF	TGTGCCAGCAGCCATATCGGGCGGGTCAACGGGGAGACCCAGTACTTC
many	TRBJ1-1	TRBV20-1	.	CSAGEGVHTEAFF	TGCAGTGCTGGAGAGGGGGTACACACTGAAGCTTTCTTT
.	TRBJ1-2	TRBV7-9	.	CASSLARRYGYTF	TGTGCCAGCAGCTTAGCGCGGCGCTATGGCTACACCTTC
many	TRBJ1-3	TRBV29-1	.	CSVWGSGISGNTIYF	TGCAGCGTTTGGGGAAGTGGGATCTCTGGAAACACCATATATTTT
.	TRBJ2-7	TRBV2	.	CASSPIYEQYF	TGTGCCAGTAGTCCTATCTACGAGCAGTACTTC
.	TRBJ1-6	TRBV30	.	CARSRFPMETTNPLHF	TGTGCCCGGAGCCGCTTCCCAATGGAGACGACTAACCCCCTCCACTTT
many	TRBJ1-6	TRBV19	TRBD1	CASSIVQGGSPLHF	TGTGCCAGTAGTATAGTACAGGGGGGCTCACCCCTCCACTTT
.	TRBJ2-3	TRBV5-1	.	CASSPEGTDTQYF	TGCGCCAGCAGCCCGGAGGGCACAGATACGCAGTATTTT
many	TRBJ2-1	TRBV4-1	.	CASSQGGPSEQFF	TGCGCCAGCAGCCAAGGAGGGCCTAGTGAGCAGTTCTTC
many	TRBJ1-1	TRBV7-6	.	CASSLGPELDAEAFF	TGTGCCAGCAGCTTAGGTCCCGAGCTAGACGCTGAAGCTTTCTTT
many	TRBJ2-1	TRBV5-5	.	CASSLEASSYNEQFF	TGTGCCAGCAGCTTGGAGGCGAGCTCCTACAATGAGCAGTTCTTC
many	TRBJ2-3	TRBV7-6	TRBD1	CASSANGQGTDTQYF	TGTGCCAGCAGCGCCAATGGACAGGGGACAGATACGCAGTATTTT
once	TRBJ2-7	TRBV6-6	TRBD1	CASSYDRDLYEQYF	TGTGCCAGCAGTTATGACAGGGACCTATACGAGCAGTACTTC
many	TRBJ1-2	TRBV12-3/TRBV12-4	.	CASSFKGSNYGYTF	TGTGCCAGCAGTTTTAAAGGGAGTAACTATGGCTACACCTTC
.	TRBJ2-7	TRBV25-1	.	CASSEADGNYEQYF	TGTGCCAGCAGTGAAGCGGACGGTAACTACGAGCAGTACTTC
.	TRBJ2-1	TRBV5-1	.	CASSLMGPNEQFF	TGCGCCAGCAGCTTGATGGGCCCCAATGAGCAGTTCTTC
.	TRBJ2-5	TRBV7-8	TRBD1	CASSLARQGAETQYF	TGTGCCAGCAGCTTAGCCCGACAGGGGGCAGAGACCCAGTACTTC
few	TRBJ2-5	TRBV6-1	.	CASSPVVGETQYF	TGTGCCAGCAGCCCGGTTGTAGGGGAGACCCAGTACTTC
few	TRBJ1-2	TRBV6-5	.	CASSYGAGDYGYTF	TGTGCCAGCAGTTACGGAGCGGGGGACTATGGCTACACCTTC
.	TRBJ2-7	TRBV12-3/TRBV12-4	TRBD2	CASSSRRIRTRNYEQYF	TGTGCCAGCAGTTCCCGTAGAATTAGGACTAGGAACTACGAGCAGTACTTC
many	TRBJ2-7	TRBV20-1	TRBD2	CSAVGRGAPYEQYF	TGCAGTGCTGTCGGGCGGGGGGCCCCCTACGAGCAGTACTTC
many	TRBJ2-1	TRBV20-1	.	CSARDRSRDRHSNEQFF	TGCAGTGCTAGAGATCGGTCCCGAGACAGGCATAGCAATGAGCAGTTCTTC
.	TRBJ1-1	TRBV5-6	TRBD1	CASSLGGSTGGLEAFF	TGTGCCAGCAGCTTGGGGGGTTCAACAGGGGGGCTTGAAGCTTTCTTT
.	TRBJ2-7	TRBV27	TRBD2	CASALSGRASYEQYF	TGTGCCAGCGCCTTAAGCGGGAGGGCTTCCTACGAGCAGTACTTC
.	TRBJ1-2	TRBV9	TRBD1	CASSGRQGGYTF	TGTGCCAGCAGTGGTCGACAGGGTGGCTACACCTTC
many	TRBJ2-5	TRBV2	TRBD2	CASSGGGGGQETQYF	TGTGCCAGCAGTGGTGGCGGGGGGGGCCAAGAGACCCAGTACTTC
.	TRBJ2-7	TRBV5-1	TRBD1	CASSLEGAGTYEQYF	TGCGCCAGCAGCTTGGAGGGGGCTGGAACCTACGAGCAGTACTTC
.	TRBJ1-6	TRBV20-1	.	CSARGKPDPSSPLHF	TGCAGTGCTAGAGGCAAGCCGGACCCCAGTTCACCCCTCCACTTT
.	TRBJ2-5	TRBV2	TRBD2	CASTLAGVETQYF	TGTGCCAGCACACTAGCGGGGGTTGAGACCCAGTACTTC
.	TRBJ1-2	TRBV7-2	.	CASSLDTDYGYTF	TGTGCCAGCAGCTTGGACACCGACTATGGCTACACCTTC
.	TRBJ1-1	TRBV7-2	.	CASSSPKRSSNTEAFF	TGTGCCAGCAGCTCACCGAAGAGATCCTCGAACACTGAAGCTTTCTTT
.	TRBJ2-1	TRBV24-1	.	CATSGGQLSSYNEQFF	TGTGCCACCAGTGGGGGACAACTGAGCTCCTACAATGAGCAGTTCTTC
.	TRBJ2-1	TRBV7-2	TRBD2	CASSREAGGLFLGAQFF	TGCGCCAGCAGCCGTGAAGCGGGGGGCCTCTTTTTAGGTGCGCAGTTCTTC
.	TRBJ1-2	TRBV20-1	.	CSARDAGLRGYTF	TGCAGTGCTAGAGATGCTGGGTTACGGGGCTACACCTTC
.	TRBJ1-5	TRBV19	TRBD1	CASSMPDRASNQPQHF	TGTGCCAGTAGTATGCCAGACAGGGCCTCCAATCAGCCCCAGCATTTT
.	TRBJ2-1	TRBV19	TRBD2	CASGGGRQFF	TGTGCCTCCGGGGGGGGGCGACAGTTCTTC
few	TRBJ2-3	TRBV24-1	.	CATSQRGPSTDTQYF	TGTGCCACCAGTCAGAGGGGACCGAGCACAGATACGCAGTATTTT
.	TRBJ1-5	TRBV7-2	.	CASSLAPPNQPQHF	TGTGCCAGCAGCTTAGCGCCTCCGAATCAGCCCCAGCATTTT
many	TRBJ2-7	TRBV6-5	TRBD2	CASSFGLGSYEQYF	TGTGCCAGCAGTTTTGGACTAGGTTCCTACGAGCAGTACTTC
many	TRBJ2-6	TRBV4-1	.	CASSQVLSGANVLTF	TGCGCCAGCAGCCAAGTCCTCTCTGGGGCCAACGTCCTGACTTTC
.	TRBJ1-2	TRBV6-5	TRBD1	CASSYSRTGFAGYTF	TGTGCCAGCAGTTACTCTCGGACAGGGTTCGCTGGCTACACCTTC